This T cell receptor beta chain was recovered during a study of Ad26.COV2.S vaccination and SARS-CoV-2 variants. TCRdb's table, derived via immunoSEQ multiplex PCR, lists solely in-frame clones and lacks some. The sample shows 350,000 to 450,000 clones, about 80% of them seen only once. V shed 5 bases and J shed 2 bases, with 4 bases lying between them. This CDR3 comprises 13 residues. Germline-derived CDR1 and CDR2 are SGHTA and FQGTGA. Treatment of the sample: over 15 received Ad26.COV2.S at low or high dose, single or two shots; roughly five received placebo; per-sample allocation not given. Samples analyzed were those drawn on day 63 after the first vaccine or placebo injection.

The chain has TRBV7-3 and TRBJ2-6; D gene ambiguous. Sample: peripheral blood, taken in a trial of Ad26.COV2.S vaccine versus placebo. The origin of this receptor is a person aged 18 to 59 who received the Ad26.COV2.S COVID-19 vaccine or a placebo. The CDR3 here is CASSNPGANVLTF. CDR3 nucleotides: TGTGCCAGCAGCAACCCTGGGGCCAACGTCCTGACTTTC.